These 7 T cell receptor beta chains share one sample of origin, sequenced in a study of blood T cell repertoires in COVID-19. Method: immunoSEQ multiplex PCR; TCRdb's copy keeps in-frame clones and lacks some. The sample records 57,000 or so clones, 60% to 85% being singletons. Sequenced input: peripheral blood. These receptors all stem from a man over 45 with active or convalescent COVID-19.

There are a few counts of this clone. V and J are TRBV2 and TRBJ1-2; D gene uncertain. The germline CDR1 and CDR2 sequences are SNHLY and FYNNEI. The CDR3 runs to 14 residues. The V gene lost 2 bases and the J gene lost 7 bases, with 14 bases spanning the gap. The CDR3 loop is CASSELISGGGYTF. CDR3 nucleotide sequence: TGTGCCAGCAGTGAACTGATCAGCGGCGGTGGCTACACCTTC. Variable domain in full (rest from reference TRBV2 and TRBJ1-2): EPEVTQTPSHQVTQMGQEVILRCVPISNHLYFYWYRQILGQKVEFLVSFYNNEISEKSEIFDDQFSVERPDGSNFTLKIRSTKLEDSAMYFCASSELISGGGYTFGSGTRLTVV.

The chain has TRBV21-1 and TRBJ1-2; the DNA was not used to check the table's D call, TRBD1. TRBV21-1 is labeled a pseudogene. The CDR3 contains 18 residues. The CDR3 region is CASSKEVLGTGGNYGYTF. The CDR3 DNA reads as TGTGCCAGCAGCAAAGAGGTTTTGGGGACAGGGGGAAACTATGGCTACACCTTC.

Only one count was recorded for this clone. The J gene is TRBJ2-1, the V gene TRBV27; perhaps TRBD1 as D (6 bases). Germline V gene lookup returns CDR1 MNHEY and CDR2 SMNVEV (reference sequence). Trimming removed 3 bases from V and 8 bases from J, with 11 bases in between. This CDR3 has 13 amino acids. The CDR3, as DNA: TGTGCCAGCAGTTTTAACAGGGTCGATGAGCAGTTCTTC. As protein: CASSFNRVDEQFF.

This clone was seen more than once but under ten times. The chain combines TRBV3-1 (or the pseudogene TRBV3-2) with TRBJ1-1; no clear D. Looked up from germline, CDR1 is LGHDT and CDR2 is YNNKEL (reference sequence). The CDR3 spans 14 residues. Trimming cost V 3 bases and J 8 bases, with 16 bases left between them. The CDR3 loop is CASSHASRGSEAFF. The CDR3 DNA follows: TGTGCCAGCAGCCACGCCTCGCGGGGATCGGAAGCTTTCTTT.

The CDR3 spells CASSQGQGISEAFF. CDR3 nucleotide sequence: TGTGCCAGCTCACAGGGACAGGGGATTTCTGAAGCTTTCTTT. The gene calls are TRBV18 and TRBJ1-1, with TRBD1 matching over 10 bases. This CDR3 has 14 amino acids. Germline V gene lookup returns CDR1 KGHSH and CDR2 LQKENI. J lost 6 bases, V lost 4 bases, and 5 bases had no gene match.

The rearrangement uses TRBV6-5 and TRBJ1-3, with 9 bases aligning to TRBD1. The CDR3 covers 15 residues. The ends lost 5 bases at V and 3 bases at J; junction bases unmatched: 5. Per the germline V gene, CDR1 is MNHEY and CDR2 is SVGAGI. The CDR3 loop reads CASSPTGGFGNTIYF. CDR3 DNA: TGTGCCAGCAGTCCCACAGGGGGCTTTGGAAACACCATATATTTT.

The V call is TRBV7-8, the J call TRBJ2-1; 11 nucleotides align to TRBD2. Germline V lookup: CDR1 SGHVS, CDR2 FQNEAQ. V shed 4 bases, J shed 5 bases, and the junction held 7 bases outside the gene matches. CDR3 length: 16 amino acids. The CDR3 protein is CASSSRGLAENNEQFF. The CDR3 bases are TGTGCCAGCAGCTCACGGGGACTAGCGGAGAACAATGAGCAGTTCTTC.